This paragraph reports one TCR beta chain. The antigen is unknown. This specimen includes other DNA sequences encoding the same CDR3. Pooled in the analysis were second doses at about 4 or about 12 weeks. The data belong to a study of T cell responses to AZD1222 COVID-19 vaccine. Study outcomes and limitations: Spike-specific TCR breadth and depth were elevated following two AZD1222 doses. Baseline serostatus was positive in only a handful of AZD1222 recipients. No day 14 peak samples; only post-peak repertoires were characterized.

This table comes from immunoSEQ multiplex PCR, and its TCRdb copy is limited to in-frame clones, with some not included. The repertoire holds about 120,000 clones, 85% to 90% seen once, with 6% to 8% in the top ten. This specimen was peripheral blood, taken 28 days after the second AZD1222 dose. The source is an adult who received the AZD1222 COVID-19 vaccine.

As DNA, the CDR3 is TGCGCCAGCAGCCAGCTACCTGGAAACACCATATATTTT. This translates into CASSQLPGNTIYF. The chain has TRBV4-1 and TRBJ1-3; D unresolved. Germline CDR1 and CDR2: MGHRA and YSYEKL. Trimming stripped 3 bases from V and 2 bases from J, with 5 bases between. The CDR3 covers 13 residues.